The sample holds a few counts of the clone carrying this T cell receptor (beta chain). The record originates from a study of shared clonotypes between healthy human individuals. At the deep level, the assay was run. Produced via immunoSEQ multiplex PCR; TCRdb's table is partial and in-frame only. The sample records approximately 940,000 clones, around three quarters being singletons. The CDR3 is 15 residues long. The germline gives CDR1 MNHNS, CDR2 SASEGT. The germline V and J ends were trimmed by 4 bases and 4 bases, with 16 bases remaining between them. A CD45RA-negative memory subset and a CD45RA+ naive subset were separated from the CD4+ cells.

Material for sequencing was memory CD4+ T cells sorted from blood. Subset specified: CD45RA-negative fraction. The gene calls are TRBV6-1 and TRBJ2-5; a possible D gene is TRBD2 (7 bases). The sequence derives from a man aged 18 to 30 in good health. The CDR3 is CASSVGGGQGETQYF. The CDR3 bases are TGTGCCAGCAGTGTAGGCGGGGGCCAGGGAGAGACCCAGTACTTC.